This T cell receptor (beta chain) was observed in a study of blood T cell repertoires in COVID-19. Study overall: Nucleic acid was either cDNA or gDNA, and it came from T cells, B-cell-depleted T cells, or PBMCs.

In the study's own analysis: By means of reference gene primer amplification, nucleated cell counts were estimated. Clones were sequenced by immunoSEQ multiplex PCR, and TCRdb holds only the in-frame ones, with some missing. V, J and clone size derive from that table, while D and trimming were established from the DNA sequence. The sample includes 20,000 to 25,000 clones, 88% of them seen just once. This CDR3 comprises 16 residues. After removal of 4 bases from V and 3 bases from J, the junction contained 12 bases not matched to a gene. Germline V gene lookup returns CDR1 MDHEN and CDR2 SYDVKM. This sequence was found in a man between 65 and 85 years old in a cohort sampled during active COVID-19. This sequence joins TRBV28 and TRBJ2-7; 7 nucleotides align to TRBD2. Specimen: peripheral blood. This chain's CDR3 is CASSSPAGTQSYEQYF. CDR3 coding DNA: TGTGCCAGCAGTTCTCCAGCGGGGACCCAAAGCTACGAGCAGTACTTC.